Listed here are 3 T cell receptor beta chains from one sample, sequenced in a study of T cells after yellow fever vaccination. In TCRdb, the 5' RACE reads were re-called with MiXCR into one record per CDR3 protein. The data contain about 210,000 distinct CDR3 sequences, roughly 3.3% of them singletons. The material sequenced was CD4+ T cells sorted from PBMCs, taken 10 days after the yellow fever booster vaccination. The receptors shown here come from a man younger than 30 who received the YFV17D yellow fever vaccine.

Worth noting for this clonotype: Compared with germline, one end of the junction differs, possibly owing to a read error. The chain recombines TRBV5-5 with TRBJ2-7, with D possibly TRBD2 on 7 matching bases. This CDR3 has 15 amino acids. Looked up from germline, CDR1 is SGHKS and CDR2 is YYEKEE (reference sequence). The CDR3 loop reads CASSPPRGGSHEQYF. The CDR3, as DNA: TGTGCCAGCAGCCCCCCAAGGGGGGGCTCCCACGAGCAGTACTTC.

The sample holds many counts of this clonotype. This chain links TRBV7-3 with TRBJ2-7; perhaps TRBD2 as D (6 bases). Germline V gene lookup returns CDR1 SGHTA and CDR2 FQGTGA. The CDR3 is 15 amino acids. V lost 5 bases and J lost 2, with 16 bases in between. As DNA, the CDR3 is TGTGCCAGCAGCCCTCGTGGGGGGTTCCCCTACGAGCAGTACTTC. This encodes CASSPRGGFPYEQYF. Variable domain in full (rest from reference TRBV7-3 and TRBJ2-7): GAGVSQTPSNKVTEKGKYVELRCDPISGHTALYWYRQSLGQGPEFLIYFQGTGAADDSGLPNDRFFAVRPEGSVSTLKIQRTERGDSAVYLCASSPRGGFPYEQYFGPGTRLTVT.

The gene calls are TRBV12-3 or TRBV12-4 and TRBJ1-4, with 7 bases lining up with TRBD1. The CDR3 has 14 residues. The J segment lost 7 bases and the V segment lost 0 bases, leaving 2 bases of the junction unmatched. CDR3 nucleotide sequence: TGTGCCAGCAGTTTAGCTTCAGGGGGTGAAAAACTGTTTTTT. This encodes CASSLASGGEKLFF.